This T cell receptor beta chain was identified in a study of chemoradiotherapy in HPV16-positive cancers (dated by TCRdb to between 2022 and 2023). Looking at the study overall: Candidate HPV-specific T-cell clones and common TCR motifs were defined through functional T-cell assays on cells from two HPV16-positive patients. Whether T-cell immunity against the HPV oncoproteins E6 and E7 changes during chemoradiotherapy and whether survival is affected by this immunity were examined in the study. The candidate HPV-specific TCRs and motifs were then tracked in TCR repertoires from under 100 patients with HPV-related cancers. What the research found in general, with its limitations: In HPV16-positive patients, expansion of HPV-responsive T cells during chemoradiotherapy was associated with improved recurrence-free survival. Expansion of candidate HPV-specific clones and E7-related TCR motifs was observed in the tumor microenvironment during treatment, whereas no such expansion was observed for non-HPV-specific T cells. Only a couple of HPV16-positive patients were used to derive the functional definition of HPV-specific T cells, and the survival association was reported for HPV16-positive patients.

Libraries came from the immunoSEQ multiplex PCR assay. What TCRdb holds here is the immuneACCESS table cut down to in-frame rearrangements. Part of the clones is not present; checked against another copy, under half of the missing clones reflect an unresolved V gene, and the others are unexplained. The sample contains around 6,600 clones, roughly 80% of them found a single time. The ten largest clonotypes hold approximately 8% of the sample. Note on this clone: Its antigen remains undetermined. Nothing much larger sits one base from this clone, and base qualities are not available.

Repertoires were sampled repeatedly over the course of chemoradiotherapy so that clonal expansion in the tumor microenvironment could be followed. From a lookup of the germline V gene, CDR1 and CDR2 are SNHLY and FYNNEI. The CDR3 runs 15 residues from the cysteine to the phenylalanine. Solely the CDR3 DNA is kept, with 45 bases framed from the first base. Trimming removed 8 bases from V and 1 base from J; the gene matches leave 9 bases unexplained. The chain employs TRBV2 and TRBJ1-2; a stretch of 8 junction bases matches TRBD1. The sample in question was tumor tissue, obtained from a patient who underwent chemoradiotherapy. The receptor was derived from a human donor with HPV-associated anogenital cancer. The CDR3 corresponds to CASVVGQGVNYGYTF. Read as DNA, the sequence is TGTGCCAGCGTAGTTGGACAGGGAGTTAACTATGGCTACACCTTC.